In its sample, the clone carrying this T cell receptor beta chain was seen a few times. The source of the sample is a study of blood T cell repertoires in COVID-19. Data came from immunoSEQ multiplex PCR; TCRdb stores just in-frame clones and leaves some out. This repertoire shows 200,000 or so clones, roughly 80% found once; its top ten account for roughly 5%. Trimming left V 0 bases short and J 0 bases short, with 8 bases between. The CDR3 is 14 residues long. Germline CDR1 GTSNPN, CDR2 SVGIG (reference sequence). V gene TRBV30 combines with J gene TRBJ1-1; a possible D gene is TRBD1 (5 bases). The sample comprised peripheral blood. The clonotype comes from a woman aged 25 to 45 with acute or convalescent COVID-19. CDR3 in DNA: TGTGCCTGGAGTGTTAAGGGGATGAACACTGAAGCTTTCTTT. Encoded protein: CAWSVKGMNTEAFF.